These 19 T cell receptor beta chains were sequenced from one sample in a study of CXCR3-negative and CXCR3-positive naive CD8 T cells. Findings and caveats of the study: CXCR3-positive naive cells carried more hydrophobic TRB CDR3s than CXCR3-negative naive cells did.

These receptors have no known antigen. Libraries of TRB cDNA were made by 5' RACE and carried UMIs. TCRdb reanalyzed the 5' RACE reads and collapses them to one entry per CDR3 protein, without DNA. The table gives 130,000 or so distinct CDR3 sequences; the top ten clones make up approximately 0.4% of it. The sequencing input was naive CXCR3+ CD8+ T cells from blood. As for subset: CD45RO-CCR7+CD27+CD95- naive CD8+ T cells expressing CXCR3 (TNR3+). Source of these receptors: a human donor in good health. Some clones in this sample may be carry-over from other donors' samples.

The genes are TRBV6-5 and TRBJ2-4; as DNA is missing, the TRBD1 call by TCRdb cannot be tested. The CDR3 spans 16 residues. The germline CDR1 and CDR2 sequences are MNHEY and SVGAGI. The CDR3 here is CASSVGHPLAKNIQYF.

The chain recombines TRBV5-1 with TRBJ2-7; lacking DNA, the TRBD1 call made by TCRdb goes unchecked. This CDR3 spans 16 amino acids. CDR1 is SGHRS, CDR2 YFSETQ, per germline. CDR3 region: CASSTVTGTGSNEQYF.

The J gene is TRBJ1-5, the V gene TRBV12-3 or TRBV12-4; the D gene TCRdb calls, TRBD1, cannot be checked with no DNA. This CDR3 spans 19 amino acids. The CDR3 spells CASSSSRRVGHGADQPQHF.

This chain connects TRBV7-9 to TRBJ1-2; TCRdb reports TRBD1, a call that lacks DNA to check it against. The germline gives CDR1 SEHNR, CDR2 FQNEAQ (reference sequence). The CDR3 is made up of 15 amino acids. CDR3 sequence: CASSSMDRDREGYTF.

The CDR3 loop is CASSYSVDRGRTEAFF. The chain links TRBV6-2 or TRBV6-3 to TRBJ1-1; TCRdb proposes TRBD1, but this gene call is untestable without DNA. Germline CDR1 is MNHEY and CDR2 is SVGEGT. The CDR3 is 16 amino acids.

The chain couples TRBV9 to TRBJ2-7; with no DNA, the TCRdb D assignment of TRBD2 cannot be verified. This CDR3 has 12 amino acids. From germline, CDR1 is SGDLS and CDR2 YYNGEE. CDR3 loop: CAAQAELYEQYF.

J is TRBJ2-1 and V is TRBV24-1; the D call from TCRdb, TRBD2, cannot be confirmed without DNA. The germline V gene has CDR1 KGHDR and CDR2 SFDVKD. CDR3 length equals 14 residues. The CDR3 here is CATSGTSGDNEQFF.

The chain links TRBV7-2 to TRBJ2-1; TCRdb names TRBD1, which stays unverified in the absence of DNA. Germline V gives CDR1 SGHTA, CDR2 FQGNSA. This CDR3 is 17 amino acids long. CDR3 amino acids: CASSLGIRTGGGNEQFF.

This chain uses TRBV5-1 with TRBJ2-1; TCRdb's D call, TRBD2, is unchecked because there is no DNA. Germline loops: CDR1 SGHRS, CDR2 YFSETQ. The CDR3 extends over 17 amino acids. This CDR3 is CASSSPLGEGRGEEQFF. Drawing the rest from reference TRBV5-1 and TRBJ2-1, the complete variable domain is KAGVTQTPRYLIKTRGQQVTLSCSPISGHRSVSWYQQTPGQGLQFLFEYFSETQRNKGNFPGRFSGRQFSNSRSEMNVSTLELGDSALYLCASSSPLGEGRGEEQFFGPGTRLTVL.

The chain links TRBV3-1 to TRBJ2-1; TCRdb outputs TRBD1, but without DNA this stays unchecked. The CDR3 totals 15 residues. CDR1 is LGHDT and CDR2 is YNNKEL in the germline V gene (reference sequence). The CDR3 is CASSQDHQGGNEQFF.

This chain uses TRBV29-1 with TRBJ2-7; without DNA, the TCRdb call of TRBD1 cannot be checked. The CDR3 loop spans 12 amino acids. CDR1 and CDR2 (germline): SQVTM, ANQGSEA. CDR3 residues: CSVTGQGAEQYF.

V usage is TRBV4-3 and J usage is TRBJ1-5; the TCRdb call, TRBD1, lacks DNA for checking. The CDR3 extends over 15 amino acids. Looked up from germline, CDR1 is LGHNA and CDR2 is YSLEER. CDR3 in amino acids: CASSQDSASNQPQHF.

The chain couples TRBV28 to TRBJ1-1; the TCRdb D gene call, TRBD1, has no DNA to confirm it. In germline, CDR1 is MDHEN, CDR2 SYDVKM. The CDR3 consists of 14 residues. CDR3 loop: CASSLAGAATEAFF. The entire variable domain, with the rest obtained from reference TRBV28 and TRBJ1-1, is as follows: DVKVTQSSRYLVKRTGEKVFLECVQDMDHENMFWYRQDPGLGLRLIYFSYDVKMKEKGDIPEGYSVSREKKERFSLILESASTNQTSMYLCASSLAGAATEAFFGQGTRLTVV.

The chain joins TRBV27 to TRBJ2-6; the D gene TCRdb calls, TRBD1, cannot be checked with no DNA. The CDR3 length is 15 residues. Germline assignment: CDR1 MNHEY and CDR2 SMNVEV (reference sequence). The CDR3 is CASTLRGGGANVLTF.

The chain carries TRBV29-1 and TRBJ2-1. Germline CDR1 SQVTM, CDR2 ANQGSEA. The CDR3 has 12 amino acids. CDR3 sequence reads: CGVEDWGNEQFF.

V gene TRBV29-1 combines with J gene TRBJ2-2. CDR3 length: 14 amino acids. Germline V CDR1 and CDR2: SQVTM, ANQGSEA. CDR3 loop: CSVESGVGTGELFF.

The chain couples TRBV5-6 to TRBJ2-7. The CDR3 is 15 residues long. From germline, CDR1 is SGHDT and CDR2 YYEEEE. This CDR3 is CASSLSGPVNYEQYF. The complete variable domain, with remaining parts taken from reference TRBV5-6 and TRBJ2-7, reads DAGVTQSPTHLIKTRGQQVTLRCSPKSGHDTVSWYQQALGQGPQFIFQYYEEEERQRGNFPDRFSGHQFPNYSSELNVNALLLGDSALYLCASSLSGPVNYEQYFGPGTRLTVT.

The chain has TRBV12-3 or TRBV12-4 and TRBJ2-2; TCRdb reports TRBD1, a call that lacks DNA to check it against. CDR3 size: 18 residues. The CDR3 sequence: CASSLSARGRGNTGELFF.

This chain joins TRBV27 and TRBJ2-7; the TCRdb D gene call, TRBD1, has no DNA to confirm it. Per germline, CDR1 MNHEY and CDR2 SMNVEV (reference sequence). This CDR3 contains 13 residues. The CDR3 region is CASSSGRGYEQYF.